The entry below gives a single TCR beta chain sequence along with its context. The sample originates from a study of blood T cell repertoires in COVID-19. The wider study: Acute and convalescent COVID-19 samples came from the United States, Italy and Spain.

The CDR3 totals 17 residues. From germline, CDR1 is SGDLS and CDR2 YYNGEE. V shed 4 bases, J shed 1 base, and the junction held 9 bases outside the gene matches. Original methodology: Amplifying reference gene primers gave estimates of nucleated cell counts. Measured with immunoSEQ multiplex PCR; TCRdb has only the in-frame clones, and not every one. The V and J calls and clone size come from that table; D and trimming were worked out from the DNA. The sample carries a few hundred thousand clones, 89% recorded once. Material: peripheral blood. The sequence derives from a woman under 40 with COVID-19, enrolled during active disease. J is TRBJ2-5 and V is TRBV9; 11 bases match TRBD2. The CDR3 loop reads CASSPLAGVGLQETQYF. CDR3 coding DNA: TGTGCCAGCAGCCCACTAGCGGGAGTAGGGCTCCAAGAGACCCAGTACTTC. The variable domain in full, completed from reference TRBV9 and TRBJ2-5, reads DSGVTQTPKHLITATGQRVTLRCSPRSGDLSVYWYQQSLDQGLQFLIQYYNGEERAKGNILERFSAQQFPDLHSELNLSSLELGDSALYFCASSPLAGVGLQETQYFGPGTRLLVL.